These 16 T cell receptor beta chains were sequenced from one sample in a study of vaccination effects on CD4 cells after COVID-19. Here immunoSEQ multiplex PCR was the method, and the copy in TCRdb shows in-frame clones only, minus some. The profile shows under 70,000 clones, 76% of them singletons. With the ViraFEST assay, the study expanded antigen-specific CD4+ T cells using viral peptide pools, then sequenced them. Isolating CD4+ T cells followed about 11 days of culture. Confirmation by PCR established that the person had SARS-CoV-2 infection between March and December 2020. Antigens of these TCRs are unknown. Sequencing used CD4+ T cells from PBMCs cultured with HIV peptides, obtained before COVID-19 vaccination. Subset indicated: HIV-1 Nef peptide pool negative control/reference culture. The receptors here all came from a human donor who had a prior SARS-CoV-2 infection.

The CDR3 protein is CASSRLGGGTEAFF. DNA for the CDR3: TGTGCCAGCAGCCGATTAGGGGGGGGAACTGAAGCTTTCTTT. The chain employs TRBV14 and TRBJ1-1; tentatively, D is TRBD1 (6 bases). V lost 4 bases, J lost 5 bases, and 14 bases lay in between. This CDR3 region has 14 residues. From germline, CDR1 is SGHDN and CDR2 FVKESK.

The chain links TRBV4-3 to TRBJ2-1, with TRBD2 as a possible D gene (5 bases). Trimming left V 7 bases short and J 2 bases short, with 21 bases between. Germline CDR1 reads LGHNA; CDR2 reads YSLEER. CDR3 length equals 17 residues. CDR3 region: CASIRGPSSPTYNEQFF. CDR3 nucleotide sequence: TGCGCCAGCATCCGCGGGCCGTCGTCACCAACCTACAATGAGCAGTTCTTC.

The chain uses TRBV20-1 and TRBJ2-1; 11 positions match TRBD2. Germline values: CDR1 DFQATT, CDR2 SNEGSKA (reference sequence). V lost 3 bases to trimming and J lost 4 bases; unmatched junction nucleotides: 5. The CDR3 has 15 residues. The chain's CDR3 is CSASIGTSGYNEQFF. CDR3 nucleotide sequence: TGCAGTGCTAGTATCGGGACTAGCGGTTACAATGAGCAGTTCTTC.

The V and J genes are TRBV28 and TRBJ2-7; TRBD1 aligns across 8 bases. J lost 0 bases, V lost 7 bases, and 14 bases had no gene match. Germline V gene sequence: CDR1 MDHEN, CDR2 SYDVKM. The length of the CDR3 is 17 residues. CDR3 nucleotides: TGTGCCAGCATTCCCTCAGGGGGCGGGATCAGCTCCTACGAGCAGTACTTC. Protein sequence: CASIPSGGGISSYEQYF.

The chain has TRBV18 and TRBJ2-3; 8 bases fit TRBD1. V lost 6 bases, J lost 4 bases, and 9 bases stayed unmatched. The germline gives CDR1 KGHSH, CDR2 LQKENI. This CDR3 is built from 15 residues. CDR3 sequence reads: CASSTTGGWSDTQYF. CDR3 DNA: TGTGCCAGCTCCACTACAGGGGGTTGGTCAGATACGCAGTATTTT.

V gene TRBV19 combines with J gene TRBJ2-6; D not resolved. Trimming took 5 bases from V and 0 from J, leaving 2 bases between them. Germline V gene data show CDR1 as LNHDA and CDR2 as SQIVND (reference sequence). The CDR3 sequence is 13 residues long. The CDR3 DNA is TGTGCCAGTAGTGTCTCTGGGGCCAACGTCCTGACTTTC. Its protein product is CASSVSGANVLTF.

The CDR3 spells CASSRTGDEQYF. The CDR3 DNA reads as TGTGCCAGCTCACGGACAGGGGACGAGCAGTACTTC. V gene TRBV18 combines with J gene TRBJ2-7; 9 bases map to TRBD1. Germline V lookup: CDR1 KGHSH, CDR2 LQKENI. The CDR3 contains 12 residues. Unmatched junction bases numbered 0, after V lost 4 bases and J lost 5 bases.

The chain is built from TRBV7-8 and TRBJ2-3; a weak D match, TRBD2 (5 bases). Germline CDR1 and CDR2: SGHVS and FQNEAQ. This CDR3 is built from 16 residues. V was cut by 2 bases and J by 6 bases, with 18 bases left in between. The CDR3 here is CASSLRSGGLKDTQYF. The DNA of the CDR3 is TGTGCCAGCAGCTTAAGAAGCGGAGGACTTAAGGATACGCAGTATTTT.

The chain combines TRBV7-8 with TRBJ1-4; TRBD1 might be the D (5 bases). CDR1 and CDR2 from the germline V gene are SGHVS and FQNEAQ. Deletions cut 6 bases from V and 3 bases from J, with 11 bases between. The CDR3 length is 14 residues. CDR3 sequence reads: CASSSGYSNEKLFF. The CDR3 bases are TGTGCCAGCAGTTCAGGGTATTCTAATGAAAAACTGTTTTTT.

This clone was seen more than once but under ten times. The CDR3 region has the DNA TGTGCCAGCAGCCTGCCGGGTGCATTGGCCGGGGAGCTGTTTTTT. Protein sequence: CASSLPGALAGELFF. The V gene is TRBV5-4, the J gene TRBJ2-2, with unresolved D. The CDR3 is 15 amino acids. The germline gives CDR1 SGHNT, CDR2 YYREEE (reference sequence). Trimming stripped 4 bases from V and 6 bases from J, with 16 bases between.

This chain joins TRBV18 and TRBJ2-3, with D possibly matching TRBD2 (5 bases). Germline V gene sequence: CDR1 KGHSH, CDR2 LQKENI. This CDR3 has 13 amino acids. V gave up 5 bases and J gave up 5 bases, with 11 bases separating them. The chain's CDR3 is CASSAVRGDTQYF. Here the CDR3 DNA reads TGTGCCAGCTCAGCCGTACGGGGAGATACGCAGTATTTT.

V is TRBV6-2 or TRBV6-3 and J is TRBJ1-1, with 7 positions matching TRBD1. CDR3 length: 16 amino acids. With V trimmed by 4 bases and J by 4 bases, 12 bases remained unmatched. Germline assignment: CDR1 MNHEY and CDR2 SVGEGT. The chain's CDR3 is CASSLQGPRGGTEAFF. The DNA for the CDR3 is TGTGCCAGCAGTTTACAGGGGCCAAGAGGGGGCACTGAAGCTTTCTTT.

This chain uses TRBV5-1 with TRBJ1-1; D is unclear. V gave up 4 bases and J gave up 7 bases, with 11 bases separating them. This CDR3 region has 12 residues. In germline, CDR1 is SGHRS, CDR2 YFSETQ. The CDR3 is CASSDQGLEAFF. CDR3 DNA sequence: TGCGCCAGCAGCGATCAAGGGCTTGAAGCTTTCTTT.

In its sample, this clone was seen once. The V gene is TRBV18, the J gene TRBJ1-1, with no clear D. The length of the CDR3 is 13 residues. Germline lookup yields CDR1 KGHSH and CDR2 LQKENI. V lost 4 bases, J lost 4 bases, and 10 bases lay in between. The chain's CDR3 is CASSRGDRTEAFF. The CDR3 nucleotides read TGTGCCAGCTCACGAGGCGATCGCACTGAAGCTTTCTTT.

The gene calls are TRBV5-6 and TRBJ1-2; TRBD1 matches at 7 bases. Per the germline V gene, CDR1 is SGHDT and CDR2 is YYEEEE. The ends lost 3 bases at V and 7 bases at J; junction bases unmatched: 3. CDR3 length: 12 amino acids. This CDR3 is CASSYDRAGYTF. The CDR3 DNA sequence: TGTGCCAGCAGCTACGACAGGGCTGGCTACACCTTC.

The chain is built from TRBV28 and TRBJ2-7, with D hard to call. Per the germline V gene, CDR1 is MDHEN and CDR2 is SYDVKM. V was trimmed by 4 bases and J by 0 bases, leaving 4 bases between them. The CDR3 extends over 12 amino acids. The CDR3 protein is CASSSLSYEQYF. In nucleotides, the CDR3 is TGTGCCAGCAGTTCCCTCTCCTACGAGCAGTACTTC.